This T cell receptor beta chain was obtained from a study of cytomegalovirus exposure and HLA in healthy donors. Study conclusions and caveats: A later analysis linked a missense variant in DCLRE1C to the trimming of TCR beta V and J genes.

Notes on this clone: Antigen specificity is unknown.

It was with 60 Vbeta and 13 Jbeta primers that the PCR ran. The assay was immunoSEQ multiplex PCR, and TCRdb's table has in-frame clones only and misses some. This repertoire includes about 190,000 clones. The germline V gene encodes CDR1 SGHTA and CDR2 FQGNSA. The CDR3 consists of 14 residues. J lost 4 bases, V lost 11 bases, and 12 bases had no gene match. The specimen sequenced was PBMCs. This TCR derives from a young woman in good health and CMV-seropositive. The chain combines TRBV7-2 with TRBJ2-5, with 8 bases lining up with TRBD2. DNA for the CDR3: TGTGCCCTTGCAAAGCGGGGGCCCGGAGAGACCCAGTACTTC. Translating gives CALAKRGPGETQYF. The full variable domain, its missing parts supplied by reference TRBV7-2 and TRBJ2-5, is GAGVSQSPSNKVTEKGKDVELRCDPISGHTALYWYRQSLGQGLEFLIYFQGNSAPDKSGLPSDRFSAERTGGSVSTLTIQRTQQEDSAVYLCALAKRGPGETQYFGPGTRLLVL.